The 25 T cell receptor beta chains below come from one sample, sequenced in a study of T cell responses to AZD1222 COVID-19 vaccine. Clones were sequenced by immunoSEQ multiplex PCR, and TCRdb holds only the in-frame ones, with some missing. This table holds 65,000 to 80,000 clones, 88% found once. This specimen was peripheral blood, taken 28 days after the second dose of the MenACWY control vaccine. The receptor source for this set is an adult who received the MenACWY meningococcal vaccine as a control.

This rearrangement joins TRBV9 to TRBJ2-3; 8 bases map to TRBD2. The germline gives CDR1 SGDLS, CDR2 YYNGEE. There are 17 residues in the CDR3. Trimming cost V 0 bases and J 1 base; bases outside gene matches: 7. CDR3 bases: TGTGCCAGCAGCGTAGCCAGCGCGCGGGGGGGCACAGATACGCAGTATTTT. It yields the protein CASSVASARGGTDTQYF.

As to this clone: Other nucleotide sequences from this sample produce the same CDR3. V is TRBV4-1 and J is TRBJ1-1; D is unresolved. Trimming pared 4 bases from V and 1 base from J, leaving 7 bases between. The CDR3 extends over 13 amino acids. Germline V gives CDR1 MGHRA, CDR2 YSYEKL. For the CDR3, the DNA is TGCGCCAGCAGCCGGACGGGGAACACTGAAGCTTTCTTT. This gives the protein CASSRTGNTEAFF.

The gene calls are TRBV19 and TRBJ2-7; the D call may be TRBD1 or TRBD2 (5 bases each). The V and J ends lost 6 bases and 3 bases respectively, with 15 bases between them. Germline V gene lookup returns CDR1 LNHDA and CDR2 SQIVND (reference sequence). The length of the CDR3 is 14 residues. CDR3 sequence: CASSLRDGFYEQYF. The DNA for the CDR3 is TGTGCCAGTAGCCTCCGGGACGGATTCTACGAGCAGTACTTC.

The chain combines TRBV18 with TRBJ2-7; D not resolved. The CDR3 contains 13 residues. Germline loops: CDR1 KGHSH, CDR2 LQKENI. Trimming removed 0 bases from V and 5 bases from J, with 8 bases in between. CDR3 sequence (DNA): TGTGCCAGCTCACCACCCTCCCACGACGAGCAGTACTTC. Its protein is CASSPPSHDEQYF. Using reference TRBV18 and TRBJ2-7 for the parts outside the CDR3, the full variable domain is NAGVMQNPRHLVRRRGQEARLRCSPMKGHSHVYWYRQLPEEGLKFMVYLQKENIIDESGMPKERFSAEFPKEGPSILRIQQVVRGDSAAYFCASSPPSHDEQYFGPGTRLTVT.

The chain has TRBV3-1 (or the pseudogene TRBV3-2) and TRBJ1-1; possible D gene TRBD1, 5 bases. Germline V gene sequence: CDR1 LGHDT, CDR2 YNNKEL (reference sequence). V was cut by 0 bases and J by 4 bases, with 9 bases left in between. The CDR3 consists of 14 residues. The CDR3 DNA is TGTGCCAGCAGCCAAGATGACCAGGGCACTGAAGCTTTCTTT. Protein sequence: CASSQDDQGTEAFF.

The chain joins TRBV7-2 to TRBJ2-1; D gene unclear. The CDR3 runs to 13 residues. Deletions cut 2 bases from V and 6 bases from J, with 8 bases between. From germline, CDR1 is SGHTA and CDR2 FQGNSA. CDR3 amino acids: CASSLSSRNEQFF. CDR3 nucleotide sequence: TGTGCCAGCAGCTTATCCAGCCGCAATGAGCAGTTCTTC.

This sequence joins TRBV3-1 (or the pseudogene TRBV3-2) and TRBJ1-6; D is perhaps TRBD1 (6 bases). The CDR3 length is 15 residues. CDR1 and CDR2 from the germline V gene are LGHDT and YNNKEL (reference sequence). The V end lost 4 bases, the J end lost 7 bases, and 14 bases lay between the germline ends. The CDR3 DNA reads TGTGCCAGCAGCCCCCCTGGACAGTTGAATTCACCCCTCCACTTT. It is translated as CASSPPGQLNSPLHF.

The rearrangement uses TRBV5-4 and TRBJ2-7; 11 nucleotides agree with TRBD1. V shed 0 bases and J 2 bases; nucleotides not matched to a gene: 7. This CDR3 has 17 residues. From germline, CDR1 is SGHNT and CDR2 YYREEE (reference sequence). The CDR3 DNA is TGTGCCAGCAGCTTGGGAATCGGGACAGGGGGACCCTACGAGCAGTACTTC. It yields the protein CASSLGIGTGGPYEQYF.

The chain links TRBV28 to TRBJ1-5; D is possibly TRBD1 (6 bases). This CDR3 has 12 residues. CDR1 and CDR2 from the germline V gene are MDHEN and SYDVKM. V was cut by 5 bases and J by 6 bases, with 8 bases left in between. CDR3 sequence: CASSRRGQPQHF. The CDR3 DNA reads TGTGCCAGCAGTCGCAGGGGTCAGCCCCAGCATTTT.

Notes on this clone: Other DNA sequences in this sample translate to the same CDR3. The CDR3 spells CASSVGQGAYEQYF. The CDR3 DNA reads as TGTGCCAGCAGCGTAGGTCAGGGGGCCTACGAGCAGTACTTC. The genes are TRBV9 and TRBJ2-7; 7 positions agree with TRBD1. Per germline, CDR1 SGDLS and CDR2 YYNGEE. This CDR3 has 14 amino acids. Trimming at V came to 0 bases and at J to 2 bases, leaving 2 bases not matched to a gene.

CDR3 protein: CASSLGGVGLNTEAFF. DNA for the CDR3: TGTGCCAGCAGCTTAGGAGGGGTCGGCTTGAACACTGAAGCTTTCTTT. V usage is TRBV7-2 and J usage is TRBJ1-1; D might be TRBD1 (5 bases). The germline gives CDR1 SGHTA, CDR2 FQGNSA. The CDR3 loop spans 16 amino acids. V was pared by 1 base and J by 0 bases, with 12 bases between.

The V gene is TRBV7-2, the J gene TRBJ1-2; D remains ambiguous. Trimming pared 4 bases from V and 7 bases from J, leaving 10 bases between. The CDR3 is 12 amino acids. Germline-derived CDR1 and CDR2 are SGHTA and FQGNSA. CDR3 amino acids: CASSSSGSGYTF. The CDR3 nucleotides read TGTGCCAGCAGCTCGAGCGGGAGTGGCTACACCTTC.

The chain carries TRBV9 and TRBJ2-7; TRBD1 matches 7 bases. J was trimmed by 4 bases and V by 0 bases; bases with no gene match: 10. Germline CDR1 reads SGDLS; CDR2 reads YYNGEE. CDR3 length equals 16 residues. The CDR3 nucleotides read TGTGCCAGCAGCGTAGGCCCCCAGGGGGTGGGATACGAGCAGTACTTC. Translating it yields CASSVGPQGVGYEQYF.

CDR3 bases: TGCAGCCTCGCGGGACAGGGGGCGGCAAATGGCTACACCTTC. It encodes CSLAGQGAANGYTF. This chain uses TRBV29-1 with TRBJ1-2, with 12 positions matching TRBD1. CDR1 and CDR2 (germline): SQVTM, ANQGSEA. The CDR3 spans 14 residues. Trimming cost V 8 bases and J 6 bases; bases outside gene matches: 10.

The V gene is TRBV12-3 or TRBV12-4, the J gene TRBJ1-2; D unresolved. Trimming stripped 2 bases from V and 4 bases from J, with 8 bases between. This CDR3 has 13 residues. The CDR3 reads CASSLFGRYGYTF. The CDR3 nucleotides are TGTGCCAGCAGTTTATTTGGGCGCTATGGCTACACCTTC.

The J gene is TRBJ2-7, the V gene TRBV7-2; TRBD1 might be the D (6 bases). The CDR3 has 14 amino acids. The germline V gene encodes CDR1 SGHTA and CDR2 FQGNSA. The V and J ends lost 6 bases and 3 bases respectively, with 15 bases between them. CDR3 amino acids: CASSKTGTNYEQYF. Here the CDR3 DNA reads TGTGCCAGCAGTAAGACAGGTACAAACTACGAGCAGTACTTC.

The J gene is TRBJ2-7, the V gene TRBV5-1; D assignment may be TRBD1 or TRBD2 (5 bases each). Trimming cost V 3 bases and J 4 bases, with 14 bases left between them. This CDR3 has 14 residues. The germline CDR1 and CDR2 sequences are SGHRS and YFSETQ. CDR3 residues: CASSSSGRGYEQYF. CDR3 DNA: TGCGCCAGCAGCTCCTCAGGGAGAGGATACGAGCAGTACTTC.

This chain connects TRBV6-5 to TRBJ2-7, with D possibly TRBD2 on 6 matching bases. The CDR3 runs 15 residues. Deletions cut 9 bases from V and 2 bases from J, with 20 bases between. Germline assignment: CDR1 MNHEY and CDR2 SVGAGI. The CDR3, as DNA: TGTGCCAGTGCTGGCCTGTCGCGGGGAACCTACGAGCAGTACTTC. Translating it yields CASAGLSRGTYEQYF.

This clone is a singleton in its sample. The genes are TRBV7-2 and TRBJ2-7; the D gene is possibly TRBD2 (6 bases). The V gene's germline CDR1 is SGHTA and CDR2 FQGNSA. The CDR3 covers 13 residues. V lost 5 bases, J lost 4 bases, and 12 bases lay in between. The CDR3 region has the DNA TGTGCCAGCAGCAGATACGGGGGATACGAGCAGTACTTC. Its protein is CASSRYGGYEQYF.

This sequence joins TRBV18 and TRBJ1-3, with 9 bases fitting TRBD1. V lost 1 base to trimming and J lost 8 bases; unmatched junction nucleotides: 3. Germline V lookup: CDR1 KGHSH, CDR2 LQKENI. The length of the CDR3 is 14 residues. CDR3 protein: CASSPQDRGDTIYF. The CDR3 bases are TGTGCCAGCTCACCACAGGACAGGGGAGACACCATATATTTT.

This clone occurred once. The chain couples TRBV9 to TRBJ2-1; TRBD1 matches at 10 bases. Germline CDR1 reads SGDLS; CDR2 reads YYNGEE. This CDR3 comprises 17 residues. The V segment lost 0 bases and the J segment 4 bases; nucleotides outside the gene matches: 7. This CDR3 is CASSVAETGGPYNEQFF. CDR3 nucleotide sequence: TGTGCCAGCAGCGTAGCCGAGACAGGGGGCCCTTACAATGAGCAGTTCTTC. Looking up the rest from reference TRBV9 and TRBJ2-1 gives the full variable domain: DSGVTQTPKHLITATGQRVTLRCSPRSGDLSVYWYQQSLDQGLQFLIQYYNGEERAKGNILERFSAQQFPDLHSELNLSSLELGDSALYFCASSVAETGGPYNEQFFGPGTRLTVL.

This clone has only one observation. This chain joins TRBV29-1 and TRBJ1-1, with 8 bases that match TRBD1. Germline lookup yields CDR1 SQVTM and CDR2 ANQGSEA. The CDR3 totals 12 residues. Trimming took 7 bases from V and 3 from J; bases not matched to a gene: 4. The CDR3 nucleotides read TGCAGCGGCGGACAGGGCCACACTGAAGCTTTCTTT. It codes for CSGGQGHTEAFF.

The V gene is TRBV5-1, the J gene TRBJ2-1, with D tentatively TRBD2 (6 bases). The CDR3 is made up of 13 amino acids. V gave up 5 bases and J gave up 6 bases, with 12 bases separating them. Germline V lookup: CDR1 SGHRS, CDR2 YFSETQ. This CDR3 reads CASSQTSRNEQFF. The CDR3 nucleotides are TGCGCCAGCAGTCAAACTAGCCGCAATGAGCAGTTCTTC.

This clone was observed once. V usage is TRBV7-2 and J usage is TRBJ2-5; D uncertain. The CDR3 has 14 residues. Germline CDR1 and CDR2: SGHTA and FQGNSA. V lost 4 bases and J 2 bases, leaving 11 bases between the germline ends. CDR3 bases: TGTGCCAGCAGCTCCCCACCGGAACAAGAGACCCAGTACTTC. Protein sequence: CASSSPPEQETQYF.

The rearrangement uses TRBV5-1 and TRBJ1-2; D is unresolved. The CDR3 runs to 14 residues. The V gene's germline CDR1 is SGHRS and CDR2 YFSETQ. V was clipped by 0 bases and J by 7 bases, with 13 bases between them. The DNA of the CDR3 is TGCGCCAGCAGCTTGGGGGTAGAGGTATCTGGCTACACCTTC. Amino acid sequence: CASSLGVEVSGYTF.